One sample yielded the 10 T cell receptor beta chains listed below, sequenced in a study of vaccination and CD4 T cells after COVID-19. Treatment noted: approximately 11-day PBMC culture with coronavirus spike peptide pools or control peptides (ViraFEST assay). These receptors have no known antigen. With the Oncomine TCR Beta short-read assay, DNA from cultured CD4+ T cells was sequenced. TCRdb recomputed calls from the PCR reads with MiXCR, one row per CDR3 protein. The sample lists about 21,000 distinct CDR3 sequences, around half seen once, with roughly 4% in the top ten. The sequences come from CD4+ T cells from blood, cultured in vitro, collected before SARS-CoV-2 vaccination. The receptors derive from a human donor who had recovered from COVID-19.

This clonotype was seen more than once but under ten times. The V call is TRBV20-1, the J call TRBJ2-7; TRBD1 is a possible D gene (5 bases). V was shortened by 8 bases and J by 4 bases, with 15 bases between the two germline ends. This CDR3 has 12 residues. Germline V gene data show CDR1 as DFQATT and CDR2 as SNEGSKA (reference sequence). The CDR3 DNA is TGCAGTATAGTACTTGGGGCATACGAGCAGTACTTC. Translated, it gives CSIVLGAYEQYF.

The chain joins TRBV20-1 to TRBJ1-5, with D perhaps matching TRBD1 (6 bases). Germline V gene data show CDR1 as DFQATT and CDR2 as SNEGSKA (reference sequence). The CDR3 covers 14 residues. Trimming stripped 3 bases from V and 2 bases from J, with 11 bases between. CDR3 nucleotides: TGCAGTGCTAGTTCTAAGGGGGGCAATCAGCCCCAGCATTTT. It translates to CSASSKGGNQPQHF.

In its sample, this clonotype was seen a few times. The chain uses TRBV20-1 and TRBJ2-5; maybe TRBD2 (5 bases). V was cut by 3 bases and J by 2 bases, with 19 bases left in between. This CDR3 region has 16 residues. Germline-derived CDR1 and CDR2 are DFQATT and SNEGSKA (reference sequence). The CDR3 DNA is TGCAGTGCTAGCCTGTATGGATCTAGCAGACAAGAGACCCAGTACTTC. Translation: CSASLYGSSRQETQYF.

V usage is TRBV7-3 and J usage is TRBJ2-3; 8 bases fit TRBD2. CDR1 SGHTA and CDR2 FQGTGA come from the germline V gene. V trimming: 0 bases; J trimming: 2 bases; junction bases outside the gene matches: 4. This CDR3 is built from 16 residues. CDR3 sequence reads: CASSLTVGGATDTQYF. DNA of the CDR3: TGTGCCAGCAGCTTAACGGTCGGGGGGGCCACAGATACGCAGTATTTT.

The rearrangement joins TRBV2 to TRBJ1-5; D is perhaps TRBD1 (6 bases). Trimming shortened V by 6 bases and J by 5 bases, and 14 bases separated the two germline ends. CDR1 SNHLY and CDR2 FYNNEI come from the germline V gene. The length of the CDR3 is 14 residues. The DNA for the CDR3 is TGTGCCAGCAGAGAGGACAGCTTCCATCAGCCCCAGCATTTT. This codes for CASREDSFHQPQHF. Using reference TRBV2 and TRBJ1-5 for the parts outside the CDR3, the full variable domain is EPEVTQTPSHQVTQMGQEVILRCVPISNHLYFYWYRQILGQKVEFLVSFYNNEISEKSEIFDDQFSVERPDGSNFTLKIRSTKLEDSAMYFCASREDSFHQPQHFGDGTRLSIL.

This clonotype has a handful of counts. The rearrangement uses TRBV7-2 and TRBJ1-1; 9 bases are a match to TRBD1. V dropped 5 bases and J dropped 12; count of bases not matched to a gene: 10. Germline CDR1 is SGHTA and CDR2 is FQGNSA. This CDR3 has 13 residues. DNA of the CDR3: TGTGCCAGCAGCCCCCAGACAGGGGGAAAAACTTTCTTT. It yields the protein CASSPQTGGKTFF. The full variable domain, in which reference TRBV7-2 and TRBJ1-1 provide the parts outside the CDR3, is GAGVSQSPSNKVTEKGKDVELRCDPISGHTALYWYRQSLGQGLEFLIYFQGNSAPDKSGLPSDRFSAERTGGSVSTLTIQRTQQEDSAVYLCASSPQTGGKTFFGQGTRLTVV.

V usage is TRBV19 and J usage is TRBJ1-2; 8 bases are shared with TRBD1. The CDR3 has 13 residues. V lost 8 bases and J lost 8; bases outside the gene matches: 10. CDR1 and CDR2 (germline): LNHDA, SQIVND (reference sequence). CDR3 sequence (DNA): TGTGCCAGTCGCCCGGACAGGGAGTACGGCTACACCTTC. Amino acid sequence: CASRPDREYGYTF.

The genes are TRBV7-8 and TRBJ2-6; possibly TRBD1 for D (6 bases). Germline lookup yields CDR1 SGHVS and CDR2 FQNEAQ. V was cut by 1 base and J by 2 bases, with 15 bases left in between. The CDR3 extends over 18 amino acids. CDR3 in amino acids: CASSLVRDKWAGANVLTF. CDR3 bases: TGTGCCAGCAGCTTAGTCCGGGACAAATGGGCTGGGGCCAACGTCCTGACTTTC.

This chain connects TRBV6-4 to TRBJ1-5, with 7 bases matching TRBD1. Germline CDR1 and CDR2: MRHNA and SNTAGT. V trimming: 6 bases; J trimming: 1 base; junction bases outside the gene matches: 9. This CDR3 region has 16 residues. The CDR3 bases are TGTGCCAGCAGCCTTAGACAGACAGGGAGCAATCAGCCCCAGCATTTT. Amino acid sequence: CASSLRQTGSNQPQHF.

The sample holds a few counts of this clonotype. The CDR3: CATRVPYEQYF. CDR3 bases: TGTGCCACCAGGGTCCCGTACGAGCAGTACTTC. The J gene is TRBJ2-7, the V gene TRBV24-1; D not resolved. The CDR3 is made up of 11 amino acids. The V end was cut by 7 bases, the J end by 4 bases, with 7 bases between. Germline-derived CDR1 and CDR2 are KGHDR and SFDVKD.